What follows are 24 T cell receptor beta chains derived from one specimen sequenced in a study of blood T cells in healthy people across ages. The use of a sample-barcoded 5' primer and a J-beta primer mix characterized a second PCR of roughly 6 to 11 cycles. TCRdb ran MiXCR on the 5' RACE reads and lists one entry per CDR3 protein. The sample has roughly 800,000 distinct CDR3 sequences; 20% to 25% are singletons. These sequences were also reported in another study, on T cells of mothers and their children.

Sequencing was performed on blood. Receptors originate from a boy between 10 and 17 years old in good health.

This chain joins TRBV6-2 or TRBV6-3 and TRBJ2-7; D is undetermined. The V gene lost 7 bases and the J gene lost 0 bases, with 16 bases spanning the gap. The CDR3 is 15 amino acids. Per germline, CDR1 MNHEY and CDR2 SVGEGT. CDR3 DNA sequence: TGTGCCAGCAATACCCCTCAGCGACCCTCCTACGAGCAGTACTTC. Protein product: CASNTPQRPSYEQYF.

The chain combines TRBV24-1 with TRBJ2-5, with D maybe TRBD1 (6 bases). The CDR3 runs to 12 residues. Trimming left V 6 bases short and J 9 bases short, with 13 bases between. Per germline, CDR1 KGHDR and CDR2 SFDVKD. This chain's CDR3 is CATSSTSGAQYF. For the CDR3, the DNA is TGTGCCACCAGTTCAACCTCAGGGGCCCAGTACTTC.

The chain joins TRBV28 to TRBJ1-1, with 7 bases identical to TRBD1. V gave up 3 bases and J gave up 1 base; unmatched junction bases: 2. CDR1 and CDR2 (germline): MDHEN, SYDVKM. The CDR3 extends over 14 amino acids. The CDR3, as DNA: TGTGCCAGCAGTTTGACAGGGTGGAACACTGAAGCTTTCTTT. As protein: CASSLTGWNTEAFF.

This clonotype was seen a handful of times. This chain joins TRBV5-1 and TRBJ2-1; 9 bases are a match to TRBD1. Germline CDR1 is SGHRS and CDR2 is YFSETQ. The V gene end was trimmed by 0 bases and the J gene end by 13 bases; junction bases not matched to a gene: 2. The CDR3 runs to 12 residues. The CDR3 region is CASSLGGQGQFF. The DNA of the CDR3 is TGCGCCAGCAGCTTGGGGGGACAGGGCCAGTTCTTC.

V is TRBV29-1 and J is TRBJ2-7; TRBD2 matches at 11 bases. This CDR3 has 13 amino acids. V dropped 3 bases and J dropped 5; count of bases not matched to a gene: 3. Germline CDR1 SQVTM, CDR2 ANQGSEA. For the CDR3, the DNA is TGCAGCGTTGAGACTAGCGGGACAAACGAGCAGTACTTC. It specifies CSVETSGTNEQYF.

The gene calls are TRBV4-1 and TRBJ2-5, with 9 bases fitting TRBD2. The J call may be wrong; the DNA end is better matched by TRBJ2-7. This CDR3 has 15 residues. The germline V gene has CDR1 MGHRA and CDR2 YSYEKL. The CDR3 DNA reads as TGCGCCAGCAGCTTCCGGACTAGCGACTCCTACGAGCAGTACTTC. This translates into CASSFRTSDSYEQYF.

The rearrangement uses TRBV20-1 and TRBJ1-2, with D unresolved. V lost 3 bases to trimming and J lost 4 bases, with 6 bases between them. This CDR3 spans 11 amino acids. CDR1 and CDR2 from the germline V gene are DFQATT and SNEGSKA (reference sequence). CDR3 sequence: CSASWSYGYTF. CDR3 DNA sequence: TGCAGTGCTAGTTGGAGCTATGGCTACACCTTC.

This chain connects TRBV29-1 to TRBJ1-2; 7 bases agree with TRBD1. This CDR3 region has 16 residues. The V gene's germline CDR1 is SQVTM and CDR2 ANQGSEA. Trimming cost V 0 bases and J 8 bases; bases outside gene matches: 15. The CDR3 DNA reads TGCAGCGTTGAAGACTTACAGGGGCGCCCGGCGACAGGCTACACCTTC. Residues: CSVEDLQGRPATGYTF. The whole variable domain, filled in from reference TRBV29-1 and TRBJ1-2, reads SAVISQKPSRDICQRGTSLTIQCQVDSQVTMMFWYRQQPGQSLTLIATANQGSEATYESGFVIDKFPISRPNLTFSTLTVSNMSPEDSSIYLCSVEDLQGRPATGYTFGSGTRLTVV.

This clonotype was counted a few times. This chain links TRBV7-6 with TRBJ2-1; a possible D gene is TRBD1 (5 bases). The end of the DNA is better explained by TRBJ2-7, so the J call may be wrong. CDR1 is SGHVS and CDR2 is FNYEAQ in the germline V gene. The CDR3 totals 16 residues. CDR3 in amino acids: CASSLVVDPVGAEQYF. In DNA, the CDR3 is TGTGCCAGCAGCTTAGTGGTGGACCCGGTAGGGGCCGAGCAGTACTTC.

The rearrangement links TRBV14 to TRBJ1-2, with D perhaps matching TRBD1 (5 bases). V gave up 1 base and J gave up 7 bases, with 13 bases separating them. The germline V gene encodes CDR1 SGHDN and CDR2 FVKESK. The CDR3 loop spans 14 amino acids. The CDR3 spells CASSQVGRTSGYTF. The CDR3 DNA reads TGTGCCAGCAGCCAAGTGGGACGGACCTCTGGCTACACCTTC.

The chain is built from TRBV12-3 or TRBV12-4 and TRBJ1-2; no definite D call. The CDR3 spans 13 residues. The ends were cut back, 3 bases at V and 7 bases at J, with 12 bases in the middle. CDR3 in amino acids: CASSFPTHAGYTF. For the CDR3, the DNA is TGTGCCAGCAGTTTCCCCACTCACGCTGGCTACACCTTC.

In its sample, this clonotype was seen a few times. This sequence joins TRBV29-1 and TRBJ1-1, with D tentatively TRBD1 (5 bases). Germline V CDR1 and CDR2: SQVTM, ANQGSEA. V was clipped by 1 base and J by 1 base, with 10 bases between them. This CDR3 spans 14 amino acids. CDR3 DNA: TGCAGCGTTGAAGTTCAGGGAGGGAACACTGAAGCTTTCTTT. Its translation is CSVEVQGGNTEAFF.

CDR3 sequence (DNA): TGTGCCACCAGCACCCGACTAGCGGTGAGCACAGATACGCAGTATTTT. Translated: CATSTRLAVSTDTQYF. The chain combines TRBV15 with TRBJ2-3; 9 bases line up with TRBD2. V was clipped by 4 bases and J by 0 bases; unmatched bases: 5. The germline V gene encodes CDR1 LNHNV and CDR2 YYDKDF (reference sequence). This CDR3 has 16 amino acids.

The gene calls are TRBV4-3 and TRBJ2-6; D is undetermined. V was shortened by 1 base and J by 0 bases, with 10 bases between the two germline ends. The CDR3 has 17 residues. Germline CDR1 is LGHNA and CDR2 is YSLEER. The CDR3 DNA reads as TGCGCCAGCAGCCAAGGGACGACTTTCTCTGGGGCCAACGTCCTGACTTTC. This codes for CASSQGTTFSGANVLTF.

This clonotype was picked up a small number of times. The genes are TRBV28 and TRBJ2-1, with D unclear. Trimming left V 6 bases short and J 0 bases short, with 9 bases between. The CDR3 loop spans 14 amino acids. Germline CDR1 MDHEN, CDR2 SYDVKM. CDR3 loop: CASSDGSSYNEQFF. The DNA of the CDR3 is TGTGCCAGCAGCGACGGTAGCTCCTACAATGAGCAGTTCTTC.

This clonotype came up a few times. The chain combines TRBV28 with TRBJ2-1; 7 bases align to TRBD1. This CDR3 has 13 amino acids. Germline CDR1 reads MDHEN; CDR2 reads SYDVKM. The V and J ends lost 4 bases and 7 bases, in that order; junction bases with no gene match: 4. In DNA form, the CDR3 reads TGTGCCAGCAGTTCGACAGGGCTAAATGAGCAGTTCTTC. Amino acids: CASSSTGLNEQFF.

This clonotype occurred a few times. V gene TRBV29-1 combines with J gene TRBJ1-1; perhaps TRBD1 as D (5 bases). Deletions cut 6 bases from V and 6 bases from J, with 11 bases between. The germline V gene encodes CDR1 SQVTM and CDR2 ANQGSEA. This CDR3 region has 11 residues. CDR3 in DNA: TGCAGCGTCCTCCGGGACTCTGAAGCTTTCTTT. Translation: CSVLRDSEAFF.

This clonotype was counted only a few times. The J gene is TRBJ2-5, the V gene TRBV24-1; weak D call: TRBD1 (6 bases). The J call may be mistaken, given a closer DNA end match to TRBJ2-7. The length of the CDR3 is 16 residues. Germline V CDR1 and CDR2: KGHDR, SFDVKD. As DNA, the CDR3 is TGTGCCACCAGTGATTTAAAGGGGGTGCCTGCCTACGAGCAGTACTTC. This translates into CATSDLKGVPAYEQYF.

Points on this clonotype: Germline and junction disagree at one end, which may indicate a read error. The chain couples TRBV4-1 to TRBJ2-7; the D is unclear. CDR1 is MGHRA and CDR2 is YSYEKL in the germline V gene. The CDR3 contains 14 residues. The CDR3 loop reads CAGSQDEAAYEQYF. CDR3 bases: TGCGCCGGCAGCCAAGATGAGGCAGCCTACGAGCAGTACTTC.

This clonotype was seen only a few times. This sequence joins TRBV20-1 and TRBJ2-7; weak D call: TRBD2 (6 bases). The CDR3 is 12 amino acids. CDR1 is DFQATT and CDR2 is SNEGSKA in the germline V gene (reference sequence). The ends were cut back, 5 bases at V and 5 bases at J, with 13 bases in the middle. Here the CDR3 reads CSAQRTGDEQYF. The CDR3 DNA reads as TGCAGTGCTCAAAGGACGGGAGACGAGCAGTACTTC.

This clonotype was found a few times. This sequence joins TRBV5-1 and TRBJ2-3, with D hard to call. The CDR3 has 14 residues. V lost 2 bases and J lost 4, with 11 bases in between. Germline CDR1 SGHRS, CDR2 YFSETQ. The CDR3 reads CASSLKVTPDTQYF. DNA for the CDR3: TGCGCCAGCAGCTTAAAGGTCACCCCAGATACGCAGTATTTT.

In this sample, this clonotype turned up a few times. The CDR3, as DNA: TGTGCCAGCAAAGGACAGGGATTAGCCAAAAACATTCAGTACTTC. Protein sequence: CASKGQGLAKNIQYF. This chain connects TRBV28 to TRBJ2-4, with TRBD1 matching over 8 bases. The CDR3 is 15 amino acids. CDR1 is MDHEN and CDR2 is SYDVKM in the germline V gene. Trimming removed 7 bases from V and 0 bases from J; junction bases left unmatched: 5.

This clonotype was recorded a few times. This chain uses TRBV7-9 with TRBJ2-5; no clear D gene. The J call could be wrong; TRBJ2-7 is a better fit for the DNA end. Looked up from germline, CDR1 is SEHNR and CDR2 is FQNEAQ (reference sequence). This CDR3 is 16 amino acids long. For the CDR3, the DNA is TGTGCCAGCAGCTCAGGTTCGGCGAACGGCTACTACGAGCAGTACTTC. Translation: CASSSGSANGYYEQYF.

The rearrangement joins TRBV5-4 to TRBJ1-2; no clear D gene. The ends were cut back, 0 bases at V and 7 bases at J, with 13 bases in the middle. Per the germline V gene, CDR1 is SGHNT and CDR2 is YYREEE (reference sequence). The length of the CDR3 is 14 residues. The CDR3 region has the DNA TGTGCCAGCAGCTTGGATACAATTGCCGGTGGCTACACCTTC. It specifies CASSLDTIAGGYTF.